This T cell receptor beta chain was recovered during a study of T cells in Graves' hyperthyroidism and ophthalmopathy. Looked up from germline, CDR1 is SGHAT and CDR2 is FQNNGV. There are 14 residues in the CDR3. With 1 base removed from V and 4 bases from J, the gap between germline ends came to 7 bases. Together with thyroid ultrasound, orbital computed tomography, serum thyroxine and TRAb, clinical symptoms were used for diagnoses. Authors of the study amplified TCR beta CDR3 regions from RNA transcripts. Primed by the HTBI set, a first-round RT-PCR was run on the TCR CDR3. TCRdb re-derived calls from the multiplex PCR reads in MiXCR, one entry per CDR3 protein. The sample consists of hundreds of thousands of distinct CDR3 sequences, more than 15% of them appearing once.

The clonotype was recovered from an older woman with Graves' ophthalmopathy. The gene calls are TRBV11-2 and TRBJ2-2; D unresolved. Source material: blood. CDR3 nucleotides: TGTGCCAGCAGCTTAGCATTGCTCACCGGGGAGCTGTTTTTT. It yields the protein CASSLALLTGELFF.